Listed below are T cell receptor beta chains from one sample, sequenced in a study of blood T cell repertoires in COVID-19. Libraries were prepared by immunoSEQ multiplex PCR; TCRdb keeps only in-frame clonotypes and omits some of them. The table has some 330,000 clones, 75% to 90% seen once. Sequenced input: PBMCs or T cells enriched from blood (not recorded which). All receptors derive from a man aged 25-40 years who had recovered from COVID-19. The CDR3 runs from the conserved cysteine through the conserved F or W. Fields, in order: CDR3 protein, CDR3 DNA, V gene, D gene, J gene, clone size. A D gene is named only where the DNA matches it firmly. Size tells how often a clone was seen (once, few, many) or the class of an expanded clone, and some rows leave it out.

CDR3 protein: CASSPEAPGQGFEKLFF; CDR3 DNA: TGTGCCAGCAGCCCCGAGGCCCCGGGACAGGGATTTGAAAAACTGTTTTTT; V gene: TRBV9; D gene: TRBD1; J gene: TRBJ1-4; clone size: .
CDR3 protein: CASSHPGSMNTEAFF; CDR3 DNA: TGTGCCAGCAGCCACCCAGGCTCCATGAACACTGAAGCTTTCTTT; V gene: TRBV3-1/TRBV3-2; D gene: .; J gene: TRBJ1-1; clone size: .
CDR3 protein: CASSQGLAGGSTDTQYF; CDR3 DNA: TGCGCCAGCAGCCAGGGACTAGCGGGGGGGAGCACAGATACGCAGTATTTT; V gene: TRBV4-1; D gene: TRBD2; J gene: TRBJ2-3; clone size: .
CDR3 protein: CASSDRTGTTGELFF; CDR3 DNA: TGTGCCAGCAGCGACAGGACAGGGACGACCGGGGAGCTGTTTTTT; V gene: TRBV7-9; D gene: TRBD1; J gene: TRBJ2-2; clone size: .
CDR3 protein: CASSFYGRASYEQYF; CDR3 DNA: TGTGCCAGCAGTTTTTATGGCAGGGCCTCCTACGAGCAGTACTTC; V gene: TRBV28; D gene: .; J gene: TRBJ2-7; clone size: .
CDR3 protein: CASTQDYPQETQYF; CDR3 DNA: TGTGCCAGCACCCAAGACTACCCACAAGAGACCCAGTACTTC; V gene: TRBV2; D gene: .; J gene: TRBJ2-5; clone size: .
CDR3 protein: CASSRRQGPNTGELFF; CDR3 DNA: TGTGCCAGCTCACGGAGACAGGGCCCCAACACCGGGGAGCTGTTTTTT; V gene: TRBV18; D gene: TRBD1; J gene: TRBJ2-2; clone size: .
CDR3 protein: CASSFRQAGYTF; CDR3 DNA: TGTGCCAGCAGTTTTCGGCAGGCTGGCTACACCTTC; V gene: TRBV12-3/TRBV12-4; D gene: .; J gene: TRBJ1-2; clone size: .
CDR3 protein: CASNLPTNTEAFF; CDR3 DNA: TGTGCCAGCAACCTCCCTACGAACACTGAAGCTTTCTTT; V gene: TRBV2; D gene: .; J gene: TRBJ1-1; clone size: .
CDR3 protein: CASSEGPGRFNVAKNIQYF; CDR3 DNA: TGTGCCAGCAGTGAAGGCCCAGGGCGCTTTAACGTTGCCAAAAACATTCAGTACTTC; V gene: TRBV2; D gene: .; J gene: TRBJ2-4; clone size: .
CDR3 protein: CASSSTGSPEAFF; CDR3 DNA: TGTGCCAGCAGTTCTACAGGGAGTCCGGAAGCTTTCTTT; V gene: TRBV27; D gene: .; J gene: TRBJ1-1; clone size: once
CDR3 protein: CASSVGGGRANEQFF; CDR3 DNA: TGTGCCAGCAGCGTAGGTGGGGGCCGTGCCAATGAGCAGTTCTTC; V gene: TRBV9; D gene: .; J gene: TRBJ2-1; clone size: once
CDR3 protein: CASRGPRLASEQFF; CDR3 DNA: TGTGCCAGCAGAGGCCCCAGACTAGCGAGTGAGCAGTTCTTC; V gene: TRBV6-5; D gene: TRBD2; J gene: TRBJ2-1; clone size: .
CDR3 protein: CASSEGGLVGDTQYF; CDR3 DNA: TGTGCCAGCAGTGAAGGGGGACTAGTCGGAGATACGCAGTATTTT; V gene: TRBV6-1; D gene: TRBD2; J gene: TRBJ2-3; clone size: .
CDR3 protein: CATSRVGQGYNEKLFF; CDR3 DNA: TGTGCCACCAGCAGAGTTGGACAGGGATATAATGAAAAACTGTTTTTT; V gene: TRBV15; D gene: TRBD1; J gene: TRBJ1-4; clone size: .
CDR3 protein: CATSRLGQGDQETQYF; CDR3 DNA: TGTGCCACCAGTCGCCTGGGACAGGGGGACCAAGAGACCCAGTACTTC; V gene: TRBV24-1; D gene: TRBD1; J gene: TRBJ2-5; clone size: .
CDR3 protein: CASSQGDSGYTF; CDR3 DNA: TGTGCCAGCAGCCAGGGCGACAGCGGCTACACCTTC; V gene: TRBV16; D gene: .; J gene: TRBJ1-2; clone size: .
CDR3 protein: CASTPGGSYNEQFF; CDR3 DNA: TGTGCCAGCACCCCCGGGGGGTCCTACAATGAGCAGTTCTTC; V gene: TRBV13; D gene: TRBD2; J gene: TRBJ2-1; clone size: .
CDR3 protein: CASSTDRVSTQYF; CDR3 DNA: TGTGCCAGCAGTACTGACAGGGTTTCTACGCAGTATTTT; V gene: TRBV27; D gene: TRBD1; J gene: TRBJ2-3; clone size: .
CDR3 protein: CASSVRTGSPPRLFF; CDR3 DNA: TGTGCCAGCAGCGTAAGGACAGGTTCCCCCCCTCGACTGTTTTTT; V gene: TRBV28; D gene: TRBD1; J gene: TRBJ1-4; clone size: .
CDR3 protein: CSAAGNPEQFF; CDR3 DNA: TGCAGTGCTGCAGGAAATCCTGAGCAGTTCTTC; V gene: TRBV20-1; D gene: .; J gene: TRBJ2-1; clone size: .
CDR3 protein: CASSANYSPLHF; CDR3 DNA: TGTGCCAGCAGCGCAAACTATTCACCCCTCCACTTT; V gene: TRBV6-5; D gene: .; J gene: TRBJ1-6; clone size: once
CDR3 protein: CASSTGGEDEKLFF; CDR3 DNA: TGTGCCAGCAGTACAGGGGGCGAGGATGAAAAACTGTTTTTT; V gene: TRBV6-1; D gene: TRBD1; J gene: TRBJ1-4; clone size: .
CDR3 protein: CASRTGGTEAFF; CDR3 DNA: TGTGCCAGCAGGACAGGGGGCACTGAAGCTTTCTTT; V gene: TRBV19; D gene: TRBD1; J gene: TRBJ1-1; clone size: .
CDR3 protein: CASSRGQGSTEAFF; CDR3 DNA: TGTGCCAGCAGCCGCGGACAGGGTTCCACTGAAGCTTTCTTT; V gene: TRBV7-9; D gene: TRBD1; J gene: TRBJ1-1; clone size: .
CDR3 protein: CASSPDGTGGYEQYF; CDR3 DNA: TGTGCCAGCAGCCCGGATGGGACAGGGGGGTACGAGCAGTACTTC; V gene: TRBV5-4; D gene: TRBD1; J gene: TRBJ2-7; clone size: once
CDR3 protein: CASSLGGQAFNVLTF; CDR3 DNA: TGTGCCAGCAGCTTGGGGGGACAGGCATTCAACGTCCTGACTTTC; V gene: TRBV5-4; D gene: TRBD1; J gene: TRBJ2-6; clone size: .
CDR3 protein: CSGGQGTEKLFF; CDR3 DNA: TGCAGCGGGGGACAGGGTACCGAGAAACTGTTTTTT; V gene: TRBV29-1; D gene: TRBD1; J gene: TRBJ1-4; clone size: .
CDR3 protein: CASSKDRGKNYGHF; CDR3 DNA: TGTGCCAGCAGCAAAGACAGGGGAAAGAATTATGGACATTTT; V gene: TRBV21-1; D gene: .; J gene: TRBJ1-5; clone size: .
CDR3 protein: CASSPDSGGLGRTDTQYF; CDR3 DNA: TGTGCCAGCAGCCCGGATAGCGGGGGGTTGGGGAGGACAGATACGCAGTATTTT; V gene: TRBV3-1/TRBV3-2; D gene: TRBD2; J gene: TRBJ2-3; clone size: once
CDR3 protein: CASSILENTEAFF; CDR3 DNA: TGTGCCAGTAGTATATTAGAAAACACTGAAGCTTTCTTT; V gene: TRBV19; D gene: .; J gene: TRBJ1-1; clone size: .
CDR3 protein: CASSFWERASSYEQYF; CDR3 DNA: TGTGCCAGCAGCTTCTGGGAGCGGGCGAGCTCCTACGAGCAGTACTTC; V gene: TRBV5-6; D gene: .; J gene: TRBJ2-7; clone size: .
CDR3 protein: CASSRSRDSYEQYF; CDR3 DNA: TGTGCCAGCAGCCGTAGCCGGGACAGCTACGAGCAGTACTTC; V gene: TRBV7-9; D gene: TRBD1; J gene: TRBJ2-7; clone size: few
CDR3 protein: CASSLVWGLDKLKTQYF; CDR3 DNA: TGTGCCAGCAGCTTAGTGTGGGGACTAGACAAACTAAAGACCCAGTACTTC; V gene: TRBV7-9; D gene: TRBD2; J gene: TRBJ2-5; clone size: once
CDR3 protein: CASSGAGTSGGAEDTQYF; CDR3 DNA: TGTGCCAGCAGTGGGGCCGGGACTAGCGGGGGAGCCGAAGATACGCAGTATTTT; V gene: TRBV9; D gene: TRBD2; J gene: TRBJ2-3; clone size: .
CDR3 protein: CASSQQGTVQETQYF; CDR3 DNA: TGTGCCAGCAGCCAACAGGGTACGGTCCAAGAGACCCAGTACTTC; V gene: TRBV11-3; D gene: .; J gene: TRBJ2-5; clone size: .
CDR3 protein: CASSQGRGNQPQHF; CDR3 DNA: TGTGCCAGCAGCCAAGGCAGGGGGAATCAGCCCCAGCATTTT; V gene: TRBV3-1/TRBV3-2; D gene: TRBD1; J gene: TRBJ1-5; clone size: .